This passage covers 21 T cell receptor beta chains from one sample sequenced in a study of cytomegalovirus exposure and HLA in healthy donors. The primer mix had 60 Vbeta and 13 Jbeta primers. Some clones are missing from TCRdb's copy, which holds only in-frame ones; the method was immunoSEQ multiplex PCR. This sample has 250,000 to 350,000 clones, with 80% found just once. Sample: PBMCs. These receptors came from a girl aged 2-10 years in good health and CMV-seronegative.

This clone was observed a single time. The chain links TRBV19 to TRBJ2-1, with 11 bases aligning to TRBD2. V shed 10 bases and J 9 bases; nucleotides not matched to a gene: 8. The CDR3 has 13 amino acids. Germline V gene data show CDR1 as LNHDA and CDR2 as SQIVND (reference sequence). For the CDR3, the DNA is TGTGCCACCGTAGCGGGAGGGCCAGGTGAGCAGTTCTTC. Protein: CATVAGGPGEQFF.

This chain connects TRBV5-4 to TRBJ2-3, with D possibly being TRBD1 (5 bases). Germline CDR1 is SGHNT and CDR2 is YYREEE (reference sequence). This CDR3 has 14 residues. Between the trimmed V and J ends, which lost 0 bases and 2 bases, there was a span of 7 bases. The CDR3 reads CASSLGGLTDTQYF. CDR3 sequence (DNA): TGTGCCAGCAGCTTGGGGGGCCTCACAGATACGCAGTATTTT.

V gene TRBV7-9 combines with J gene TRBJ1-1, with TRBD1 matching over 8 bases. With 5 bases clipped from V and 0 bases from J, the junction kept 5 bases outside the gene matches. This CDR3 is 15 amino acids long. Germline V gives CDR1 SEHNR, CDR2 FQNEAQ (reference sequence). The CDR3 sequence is CASSPRTGLNTEAFF. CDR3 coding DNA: TGTGCCAGCAGCCCCAGGACAGGGCTGAACACTGAAGCTTTCTTT.

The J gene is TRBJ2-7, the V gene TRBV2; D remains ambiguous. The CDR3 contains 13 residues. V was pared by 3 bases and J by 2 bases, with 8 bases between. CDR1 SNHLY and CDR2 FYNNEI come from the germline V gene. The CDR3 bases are TGTGCCAGCAGTGACTGGCAACCCTACGAGCAGTACTTC. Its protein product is CASSDWQPYEQYF.

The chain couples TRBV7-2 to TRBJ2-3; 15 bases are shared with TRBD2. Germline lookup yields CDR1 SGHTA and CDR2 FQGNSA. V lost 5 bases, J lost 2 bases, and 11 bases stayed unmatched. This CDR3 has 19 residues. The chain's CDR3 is CASSRGLAGGYRLTDTQYF. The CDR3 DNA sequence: TGTGCCAGCAGCCGGGGACTAGCGGGGGGCTACCGCCTCACAGATACGCAGTATTTT.

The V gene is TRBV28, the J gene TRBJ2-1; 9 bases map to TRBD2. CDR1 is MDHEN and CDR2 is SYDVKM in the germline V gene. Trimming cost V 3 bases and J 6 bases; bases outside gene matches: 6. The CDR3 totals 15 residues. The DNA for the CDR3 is TGTGCCAGCAGTTTTAGCGGGAGAGTGGCCAATGAGCAGTTCTTC. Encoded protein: CASSFSGRVANEQFF.

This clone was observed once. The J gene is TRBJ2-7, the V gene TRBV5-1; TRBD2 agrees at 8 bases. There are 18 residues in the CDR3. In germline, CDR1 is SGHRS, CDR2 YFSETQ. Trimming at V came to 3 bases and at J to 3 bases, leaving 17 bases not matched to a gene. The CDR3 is CASSWPLGPGTSDYEQYF. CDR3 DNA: TGCGCCAGCAGCTGGCCACTGGGTCCCGGGACTAGTGACTACGAGCAGTACTTC.

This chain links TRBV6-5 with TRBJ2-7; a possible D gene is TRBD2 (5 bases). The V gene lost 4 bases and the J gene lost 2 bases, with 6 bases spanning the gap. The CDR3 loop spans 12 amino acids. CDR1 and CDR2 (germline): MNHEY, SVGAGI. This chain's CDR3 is CASSSGTYEQYF. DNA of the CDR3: TGTGCCAGCAGTTCCGGGACCTACGAGCAGTACTTC.

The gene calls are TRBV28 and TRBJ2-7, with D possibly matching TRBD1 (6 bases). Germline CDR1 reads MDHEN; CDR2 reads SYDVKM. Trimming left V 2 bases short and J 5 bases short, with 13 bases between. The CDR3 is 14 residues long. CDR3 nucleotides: TGTGCCAGCAGTTTACCGGACAGCATGGACGAGCAGTACTTC. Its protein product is CASSLPDSMDEQYF. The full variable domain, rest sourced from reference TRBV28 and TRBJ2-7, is DVKVTQSSRYLVKRTGEKVFLECVQDMDHENMFWYRQDPGLGLRLIYFSYDVKMKEKGDIPEGYSVSREKKERFSLILESASTNQTSMYLCASSLPDSMDEQYFGPGTRLTVT.

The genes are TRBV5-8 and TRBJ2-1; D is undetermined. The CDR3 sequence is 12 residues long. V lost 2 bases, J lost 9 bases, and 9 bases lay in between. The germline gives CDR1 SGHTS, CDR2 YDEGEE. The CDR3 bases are TGTGCCAGCAGCTTAGTCAGTGGTGAGCAGTTCTTC. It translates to CASSLVSGEQFF.

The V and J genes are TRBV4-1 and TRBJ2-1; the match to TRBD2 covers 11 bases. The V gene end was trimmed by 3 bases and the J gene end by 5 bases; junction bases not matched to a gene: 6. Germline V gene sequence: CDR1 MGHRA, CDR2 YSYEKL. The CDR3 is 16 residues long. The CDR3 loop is CASSHRLAGRNNEQFF. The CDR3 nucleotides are TGCGCCAGCAGCCACCGACTAGCGGGGAGGAACAATGAGCAGTTCTTC.

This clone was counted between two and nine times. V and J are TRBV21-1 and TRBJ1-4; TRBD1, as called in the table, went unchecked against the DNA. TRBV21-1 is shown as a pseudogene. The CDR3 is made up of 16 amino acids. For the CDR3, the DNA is TGTGCCAGCAGCAAAAGACAGGGGGCAACTAATGAAAAACTGTTTTTT. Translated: CASSKRQGATNEKLFF.

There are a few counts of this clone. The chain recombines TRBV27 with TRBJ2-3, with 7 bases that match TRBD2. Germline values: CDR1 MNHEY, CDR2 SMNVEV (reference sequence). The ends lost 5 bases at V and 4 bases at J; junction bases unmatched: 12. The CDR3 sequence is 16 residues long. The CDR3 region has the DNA TGTGCCAGCAGTCCGGGCTTGGCGGGGGTCCCAGATACGCAGTATTTT. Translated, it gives CASSPGLAGVPDTQYF.

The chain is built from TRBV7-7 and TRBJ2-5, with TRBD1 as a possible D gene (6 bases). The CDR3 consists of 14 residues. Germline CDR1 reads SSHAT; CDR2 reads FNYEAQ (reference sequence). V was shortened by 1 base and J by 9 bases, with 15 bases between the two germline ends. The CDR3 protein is CASSLVSEGVAQYF. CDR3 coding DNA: TGTGCCAGCAGCTTAGTGTCTGAGGGGGTGGCCCAGTACTTC. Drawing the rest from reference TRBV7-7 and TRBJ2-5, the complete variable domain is GAGVSQSPRYKVTKRGQDVTLRCDPISSHATLYWYQQALGQGPEFLTYFNYEAQPDKSGLPSDRFSAERPEGSISTLTIQRTEQRDSAMYRCASSLVSEGVAQYFGPGTRLLVL.

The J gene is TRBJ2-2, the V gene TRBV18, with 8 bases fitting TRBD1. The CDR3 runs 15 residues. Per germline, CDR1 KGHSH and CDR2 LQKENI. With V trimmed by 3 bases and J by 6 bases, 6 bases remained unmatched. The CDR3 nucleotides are TGTGCCAGCTCACCTAGGACAGGGAGTGCCGGGGAGCTGTTTTTT. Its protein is CASSPRTGSAGELFF.

The CDR3 sequence: CASSVGGGNEQYF. For the CDR3, the DNA is TGTGCCAGCAGCGTAGGGGGAGGGAACGAGCAGTACTTC. The genes are TRBV9 and TRBJ2-7, with 7 bases that match TRBD2. The CDR3 has 13 residues. V shed 0 bases, J shed 5 bases, and the junction held 2 bases outside the gene matches. From germline, CDR1 is SGDLS and CDR2 YYNGEE.

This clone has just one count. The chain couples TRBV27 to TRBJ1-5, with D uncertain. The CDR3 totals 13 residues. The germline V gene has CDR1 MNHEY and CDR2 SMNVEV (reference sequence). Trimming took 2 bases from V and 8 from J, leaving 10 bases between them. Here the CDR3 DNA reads TGTGCCAGCAGTTTACTGGGGAGCAAGCCCCAGCATTTT. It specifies CASSLLGSKPQHF.

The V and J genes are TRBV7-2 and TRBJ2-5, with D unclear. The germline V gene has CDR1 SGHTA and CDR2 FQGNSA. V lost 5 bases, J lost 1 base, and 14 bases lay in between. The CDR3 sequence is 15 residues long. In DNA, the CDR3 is TGTGCCAGCAGCGCTCGCGGAATACCCCAAGAGACCCAGTACTTC. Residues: CASSARGIPQETQYF.

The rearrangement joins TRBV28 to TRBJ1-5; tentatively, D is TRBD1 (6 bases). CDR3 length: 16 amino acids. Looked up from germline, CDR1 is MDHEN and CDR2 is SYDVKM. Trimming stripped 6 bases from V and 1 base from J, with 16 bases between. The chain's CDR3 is CASSLLQGGSNQPQHF. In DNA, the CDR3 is TGTGCCAGCAGCCTACTACAGGGTGGCAGCAATCAGCCCCAGCATTTT.

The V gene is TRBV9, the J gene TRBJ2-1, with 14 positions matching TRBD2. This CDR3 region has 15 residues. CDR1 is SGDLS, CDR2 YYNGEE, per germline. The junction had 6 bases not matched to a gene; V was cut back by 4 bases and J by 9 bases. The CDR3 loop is CASSPRLAGGAEQFF. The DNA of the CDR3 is TGTGCCAGCAGCCCCCGACTAGCGGGAGGGGCTGAGCAGTTCTTC.

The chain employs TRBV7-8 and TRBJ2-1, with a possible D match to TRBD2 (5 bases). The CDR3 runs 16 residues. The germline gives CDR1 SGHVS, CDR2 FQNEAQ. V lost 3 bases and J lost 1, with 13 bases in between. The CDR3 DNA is TGTGCCAGCAGCTTCTCCCGAGGGAGTTCCTACAATGAGCAGTTCTTC. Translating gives CASSFSRGSSYNEQFF.